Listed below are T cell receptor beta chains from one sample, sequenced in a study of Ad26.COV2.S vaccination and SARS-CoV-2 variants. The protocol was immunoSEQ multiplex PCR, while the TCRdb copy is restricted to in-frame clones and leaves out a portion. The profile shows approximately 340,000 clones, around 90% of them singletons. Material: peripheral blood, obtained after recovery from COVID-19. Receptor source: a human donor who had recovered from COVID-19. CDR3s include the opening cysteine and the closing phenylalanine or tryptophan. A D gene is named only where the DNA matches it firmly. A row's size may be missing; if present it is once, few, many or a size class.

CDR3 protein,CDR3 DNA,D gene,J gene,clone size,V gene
CASSIPGEDTEAFF,TGTGCCAGCAGCATTCCAGGGGAAGACACTGAAGCTTTCTTT,-,TRBJ1-1,-,TRBV5-4
CASSVGAGEDGYTF,TGTGCCAGCAGCGTAGGGGCGGGGGAGGATGGCTACACCTTC,-,TRBJ1-2,-,TRBV9
CASSLGGTGASYTF,TGTGCCAGCAGCTTGGGTGGGACAGGGGCAAGCTACACCTTC,TRBD1,TRBJ1-2,-,TRBV5-6
CSVDSSNGYTF,TGCAGCGTTGACAGTTCCAATGGCTACACCTTC,-,TRBJ1-2,-,TRBV29-1
CASSPIKGSKANLNTGELFF,TGTGCCAGCTCACCTATTAAAGGTTCGAAGGCCAACCTAAACACCGGGGAGCTGTTTTTT,-,TRBJ2-2,-,TRBV18
CASGPTRDRGRTSTDTQYF,TGTGCTAGTGGTCCCACCCGGGACAGGGGTAGAACTAGCACAGATACGCAGTATTTT,TRBD1,TRBJ2-3,-,TRBV12-5
CASEGQSEKLFF,TGCGCCAGCGAAGGACAAAGTGAAAAACTGTTTTTT,-,TRBJ1-4,-,TRBV10-1
CASSKFESNYGYTF,TGTGCCAGCAGCAAGTTCGAATCTAACTATGGCTACACCTTC,-,TRBJ1-2,few,TRBV6-5
CASREGIQPQHF,TGTGCCAGCAGAGAGGGTATTCAGCCCCAGCATTTT,-,TRBJ1-5,few,TRBV12-3/TRBV12-4
CASSVVGGAKNIQYF,TGTGCCAGCAGCGTAGTTGGAGGAGCCAAAAACATTCAGTACTTC,-,TRBJ2-4,-,TRBV9